The 17 T cell receptor beta chains below were found in one sample sequenced in a study of T cells in Graves' hyperthyroidism and ophthalmopathy. There were TCR beta CDR3 regions amplified from RNA transcripts. HTBI primers were the set used in a first-round RT-PCR of the TCR CDR3. TCRdb re-called the multiplex PCR reads with MiXCR, one entry per CDR3 protein. The table records about 690,000 distinct CDR3 sequences, roughly 17% of them present only once. What was sequenced was blood. Source of these receptors: a man over 45 with Graves' hyperthyroidism.

This clonotype was detected ten times or more. The chain is built from TRBV11-2 and TRBJ2-7; D perhaps matches TRBD2 (5 bases). Per the germline V gene, CDR1 is SGHAT and CDR2 is FQNNGV. The CDR3 extends over 15 amino acids. V shed 4 bases and J shed 0 bases, with 13 bases lying between them. Here the CDR3 DNA reads TGTGCCAGCAGCTCGGGCCCGGACTTCTCCTACGAGCAGTACTTC. Its protein product is CASSSGPDFSYEQYF.

This clonotype was recorded a few times. The chain has TRBV27 and TRBJ1-4; no definite D call. The germline V gene has CDR1 MNHEY and CDR2 SMNVEV (reference sequence). The CDR3 runs 12 residues. V lost 6 bases, J lost 8 bases, and 10 bases lay in between. CDR3 nucleotide sequence: TGTGCCAGCAGGACTTACCGGGAAAAACTGTTTTTT. It codes for CASRTYREKLFF. The whole variable domain, filled in from reference TRBV27 and TRBJ1-4, reads EAQVTQNPRYLITVTGKKLTVTCSQNMNHEYMSWYRQDPGLGLRQIYYSMNVEVTDKGDVPEGYKVSRKEKRNFPLILESPSPNQTSLYFCASRTYREKLFFGSGTQLSVL.

The V and J genes are TRBV11-2 and TRBJ2-7; tentative D call: TRBD1 (7 bases). Germline loops: CDR1 SGHAT, CDR2 FQNNGV. The CDR3 sequence is 16 residues long. V shed 6 bases and J shed 4 bases, with 22 bases lying between them. CDR3 region: CASSPEGAGKPYEQYF. The CDR3 bases are TGTGCCAGCAGTCCCGAGGGGGCGGGAAAACCTTACGAGCAGTACTTC. Based on the CDR3 plus reference TRBV11-2 and TRBJ2-7, the full variable domain is EAGVAQSPRYKIIEKRQSVAFWCNPISGHATLYWYQQILGQGPKLLIQFQNNGVVDDSQLPKDRFSAERLKGVDSTLKIQPAKLEDSAVYLCASSPEGAGKPYEQYFGPGTRLTVT.

This clonotype was seen a few times. V gene TRBV12-3 or TRBV12-4 combines with J gene TRBJ2-1; 9 bases are a match to TRBD2. V dropped 6 bases and J dropped 8; count of bases not matched to a gene: 14. There are 16 residues in the CDR3. This CDR3 is CASSPRGGSGSYEQFF. The CDR3 region has the DNA TGTGCCAGCAGCCCCCGTGGCGGTAGCGGGAGCTATGAGCAGTTCTTC.

This clonotype was seen ten or more times. The V gene is TRBV10-3, the J gene TRBJ1-5; 9 nucleotides match TRBD1. The trim removed 3 bases at V and 7 bases at J, leaving 7 bases unmatched. CDR1 is ENHRY and CDR2 is SYGVKD in the germline V gene. The CDR3 contains 15 residues. CDR3 nucleotide sequence: TGTGCCATCAGTGACACAGGGGGCGACGAACAGCCCCAGCATTTT. Translated, it gives CAISDTGGDEQPQHF.

This clonotype was seen at least ten times. The CDR3 protein is CATSRPGPGMLETQYF. The CDR3 coding sequence is TGTGCCACCAGCAGACCTGGCCCGGGGATGTTAGAGACCCAGTACTTC. The chain uses TRBV15 and TRBJ2-5; TRBD2 is a possible D gene (5 bases). This CDR3 is built from 16 residues. CDR1 and CDR2 from the germline V gene are LNHNV and YYDKDF (reference sequence). With 2 bases removed from V and 4 bases from J, the gap between germline ends came to 17 bases.

In the case of this clonotype: It may be a read error: a sequence one base away is much more abundant. This chain links TRBV13 with TRBJ2-3; no clear D gene. With 0 bases removed from V and 8 bases from J, the gap between germline ends came to 12 bases. CDR1 and CDR2 (germline): PRHDT, FYEKMQ (reference sequence). The CDR3 consists of 14 residues. In DNA form, the CDR3 reads TGTGCCAGCAGCTTAGGGACCCAATCGGGTACGCAGTATTTT. Translating gives CASSLGTQSGTQYF.

This clonotype was counted only a few times. V usage is TRBV9 and J usage is TRBJ2-2; no reliable D call. This CDR3 region has 16 residues. V lost 0 bases to trimming and J lost 1 base, with 10 bases between them. The V gene's germline CDR1 is SGDLS and CDR2 YYNGEE. As DNA, the CDR3 is TGTGCCAGCAGCGTAGGACAATACCAGAACACCGGGGAGCTGTTTTTT. It yields the protein CASSVGQYQNTGELFF.

This clonotype came up many times. One end of the junction fails to match germline, which may point to a read error. This chain joins TRBV6-1 and TRBJ2-5; 13 bases are a match to TRBD2. The germline V gene encodes CDR1 MNHNS and CDR2 SASEGT. This CDR3 comprises 15 residues. This CDR3 reads CASTSGLAGQETQYF. The CDR3 DNA follows: TGCGCCAGCACCTCGGGACTAGCGGGACAAGAGACCCAGTACTTC.

The rearrangement joins TRBV4-1 to TRBJ1-1, with D perhaps matching TRBD1 (6 bases). CDR3 length: 16 residues. Germline-derived CDR1 and CDR2 are MGHRA and YSYEKL. Trimming removed 4 bases from V and 1 base from J, with 16 bases in between. The chain's CDR3 is CASSLIFGQRNTEAFF. The CDR3 nucleotides read TGCGCCAGCAGCCTAATCTTCGGACAGAGGAACACTGAAGCTTTCTTT.

The rearrangement links TRBV6-1 to TRBJ2-2; no firm D call. The CDR3 sequence is 15 residues long. Germline CDR1 is MNHNS and CDR2 is SASEGT. V was clipped by 7 bases and J by 6 bases, with 18 bases between them. The CDR3 protein is CASTRASTTAGELFF. The DNA for the CDR3 is TGTGCCAGCACTAGGGCCTCTACCACGGCCGGGGAGCTGTTTTTT.

This clonotype was seen many times. The chain recombines TRBV24-1 with TRBJ2-7; 7 bases align to TRBD2. The CDR3 covers 14 residues. CDR1 is KGHDR, CDR2 SFDVKD, per germline. Germline trimming cut 3 bases from V and 3 bases from J; bases unmatched to any gene: 4. This chain's CDR3 is CATSDGAGIYEQYF. In DNA, the CDR3 is TGTGCCACCAGTGATGGAGCGGGGATCTACGAGCAGTACTTC.

This clonotype was observed many times. The V call is TRBV2, the J call TRBJ2-5; D is unclear. Trimming left V 3 bases short and J 7 bases short, with 9 bases between. From germline, CDR1 is SNHLY and CDR2 FYNNEI. The CDR3 is 12 residues long. CDR3 region: CASSEHPRTQYF. The CDR3 DNA is TGTGCCAGCAGTGAGCACCCCAGGACCCAGTACTTC.

The rearrangement uses TRBV18 and TRBJ2-7; TRBD2 matches 11 bases. Losses at the gene ends were 0 bases for V and 4 bases for J; bases not matched to a gene: 5. Per the germline V gene, CDR1 is KGHSH and CDR2 is LQKENI. The CDR3 is 16 amino acids. The CDR3 bases are TGTGCCAGCTCACCACCGAATAGCGGGAGGGCATACGAGCAGTACTTC. Amino acids: CASSPPNSGRAYEQYF.

The rearrangement joins TRBV10-1 to TRBJ2-3; perhaps TRBD2 as D (5 bases). The ends were cut back, 8 bases at V and 2 bases at J, with 20 bases in the middle. CDR1 and CDR2 (germline): WNHNN, SYGVQD (reference sequence). The CDR3 has 16 amino acids. The CDR3 DNA is TGCGCCAGCGAAGAGTTGATAGCGCGATCCACAGATACGCAGTATTTT. Its protein is CASEELIARSTDTQYF.

This clonotype has a handful of counts. The chain links TRBV19 to TRBJ1-2; TRBD1 matches at 9 bases. Germline assignment: CDR1 LNHDA and CDR2 SQIVND (reference sequence). The CDR3 totals 15 residues. J lost 4 bases, V lost 7 bases, and 10 bases had no gene match. The CDR3 bases are TGTGCCAGTATTCGACTCGGGACAGGGACCTATGGCTACACCTTC. Translated: CASIRLGTGTYGYTF.

This clonotype was picked up many times. The V call is TRBV12-3 or TRBV12-4, the J call TRBJ2-7; TRBD2 matches at 8 bases. V was pared by 3 bases and J by 3 bases, with 10 bases of the junction left unmatched. This CDR3 comprises 16 residues. CDR3 amino acids: CASSLDGRAPHYEQYF. The CDR3 bases are TGTGCCAGCAGTTTGGACGGGAGGGCACCCCACTACGAGCAGTACTTC.